What follows are 5 T cell receptor beta chains derived from one specimen sequenced in a study of OX40 agonist ivuxolimab in advanced cancers. Using immunoSEQ multiplex PCR, the repertoire was profiled, and TCRdb retains in-frame clones only, with some absent. The table shows about 89,000 clones, with 85% to 95% occurring only once. The material was CD4+ or CD8+ T cells sorted from blood, obtained in a trial of the OX40 agonist ivuxolimab. Source of these receptors: an adult with an advanced solid tumor such as melanoma, head and neck, liver or kidney cancer.

The CDR3 region has the DNA TGTGCCAGCAGCGTAGATCCCCTTATCTCCTATAATTCACCCCTCCACTTT. Translated, it gives CASSVDPLISYNSPLHF. The rearrangement links TRBV9 to TRBJ1-6; D ambiguous. This CDR3 is built from 17 residues. The germline gives CDR1 SGDLS, CDR2 YYNGEE. Trimming took 0 bases from V and 0 from J, leaving 10 bases between them.

The genes are TRBV30 and TRBJ1-5, with no clear D. V shed 3 bases and J shed 6 bases, with 12 bases lying between them. Per the germline V gene, CDR1 is GTSNPN and CDR2 is SVGIG (reference sequence). The length of the CDR3 is 13 residues. In nucleotides, the CDR3 is TGTGCCTGGAGCCCCGACCCAAGTCAGCCCCAGCATTTT. It is translated as CAWSPDPSQPQHF.

The chain recombines TRBV7-3 with TRBJ1-5; D gene ambiguous. V lost 2 bases and J 6 bases, leaving 8 bases between the germline ends. Germline lookup yields CDR1 SGHTA and CDR2 FQGTGA. The CDR3 extends over 13 amino acids. The CDR3 here is CASSLGTGQPQHF. In DNA form, the CDR3 reads TGTGCCAGCAGCTTAGGCACGGGTCAGCCCCAGCATTTT.

CDR3 DNA sequence: TGTGCCTGGTGCCCCCAGGGGTTAGCTAATGAAAAACTGTTTTTT. Protein sequence: CAWCPQGLANEKLFF. The genes are TRBV30 and TRBJ1-4; tentatively, D is TRBD1 (6 bases). Germline lookup yields CDR1 GTSNPN and CDR2 SVGIG (reference sequence). The CDR3 extends over 15 amino acids. Trimming shortened V by 5 bases and J by 3 bases, and 16 bases separated the two germline ends.

The chain employs TRBV6-6 and TRBJ2-4; 9 bases map to TRBD2. Per the germline V gene, CDR1 is MNHNY and CDR2 is SVGAGI (reference sequence). With 5 bases clipped from V and 7 bases from J, the junction kept 6 bases outside the gene matches. This CDR3 spans 14 amino acids. CDR3 amino acids: CASSTQREVNIQYF. For the CDR3, the DNA is TGTGCCAGCAGTACTCAGCGGGAGGTCAACATTCAGTACTTC.